This T cell receptor (beta chain) was found in a study of blood T cell repertoires in COVID-19. In the original processing: Counts of nucleated cells, estimated from reference gene primer amplification, were obtained. Sequenced by immunoSEQ multiplex PCR; TCRdb stores in-frame clones only, minus some. The D gene and trimming were derived from the DNA, and the V and J assignments and clone size from that table. Among about 430,000 clones, approximately 87% were seen once, and the ten largest hold over 0.9%. V shed 3 bases and J shed 3 bases, with 9 bases lying between them. CDR3 length: 13 amino acids. In the case of this clone: Different DNA sequences within this sample yield the same CDR3.

Enrolled through a virtual design, the participants were between 18 and 89 years of age and came from 24 US areas. Which cohort a participant joined came from the clinical history participants gave. J is TRBJ2-7 and V is TRBV12-3 or TRBV12-4, with unresolved D. The sequence came from a woman aged 25 to 45 with acute COVID-19. The sample consisted of PBMCs or T cells enriched from blood (not recorded which). DNA of the CDR3: TGTGCCAGCAGTTTGAACAGAGACTACGAGCAGTACTTC. This codes for CASSLNRDYEQYF.